These T cell receptor beta chains were read from a single sample in a study of T cells in Graves' hyperthyroidism and ophthalmopathy. TCRdb reprocessed the multiplex PCR reads via MiXCR and lists one record per CDR3 protein. There are over 700,000 distinct CDR3 sequences in the sample; 30% to 40% occur only once, and more than 25% lies in the top ten. Source material: blood. Every receptor here comes from a woman in her 40s with Graves' hyperthyroidism. Each CDR3 is given with its conserved first and last residue. Each record gives: V gene, CDR3 protein.

TRBV7-2	CASSHGRTGANVLTF
TRBV20-1	CSASGGTGFSPEQYF
TRBV2	CASSVVAREERDTQYF
TRBV7-9	CASSLASGGVSAYGYTF
TRBV7-2	CASSLGGGNGYTF
TRBV29-1	CSVGFSYEQYF
TRBV7-3	CASSPPRAGANVLTF
TRBV5-8	CASSLGQGLHTEAFF
TRBV27	CASSYGAPTSRQYF
TRBV5-6	CASSSLGDRDYGYTF
TRBV7-2	CASSLEGKGSPLHF
TRBV7-9	CASSPWDSLSGGTEAFF
TRBV7-9	CASSASGANQPQHF
TRBV11-2	CASSFLEGNTEAFF
TRBV24-1	CATGAGSMNTEAFF
TRBV10-3	CAISESGGSTQYF
TRBV6-5	CASRGSRAEAFF
TRBV4-1	CASSRQGQHNYGYTF
TRBV7-9	CASTFGGFSTEAFF
TRBV5-1	CASSQDIIGGQNTGELFF
TRBV2	CASSHSRRTGYGYTF
TRBV5-4	CASSLGWGYGYTF
TRBV6-2/TRBV6-3	CASDFSGTSAYEQYF
TRBV20-1	CSAWTSADTQYF
TRBV29-1	CSVGGQLNTEAFF
TRBV19	CASSIGTTGELFF
TRBV4-3	CASSQETHPGDYGYTF
TRBV12-5	CASGLVSGGAGELFF
TRBV6-5	CASSLRRTVENYGYTF
TRBV7-9	CASSGGLAANTGELFF
TRBV10-2	CASSESEGGTEAFF